A single sample is the source of the 29 T cell receptor beta chains below, sequenced in a study of shared clonotypes between healthy human individuals. As defined, naive CD8 cells were CD45RO-negative and positively selected for CCR7, with terminally differentiated effector memory CD45RA+ cells excluded. Clones were read by immunoSEQ multiplex PCR, and TCRdb kept only the in-frame ones, dropping some. The sample has around 2.1 million clones, roughly 91% seen once; the top ten hold 1.7%. Sequenced input: naive CD8+ T cells from PBMCs. All receptors come from a young man in good health. Some clones in this sample may be carry-over from other donors' samples.

The chain carries TRBV6-5 and TRBJ2-7; the D is unclear. CDR1 and CDR2 (germline): MNHEY, SVGAGI. Trimming took off 2 bases at V and 6 bases at J, with 11 bases between the two ends. The CDR3 covers 13 residues. This CDR3 is CASSYVGVGEQYF. CDR3 DNA: TGTGCCAGCAGTTACGTTGGGGTTGGCGAGCAGTACTTC.

This clone was detected only once. The chain employs TRBV6-5 and TRBJ1-2; no firm D call. The CDR3 is 15 amino acids. Germline V gives CDR1 MNHEY, CDR2 SVGAGI. V was clipped by 0 bases and J by 0 bases, with 8 bases between them. The CDR3 sequence is CASSYSGGSNYGYTF. The DNA of the CDR3 is TGTGCCAGCAGTTACTCTGGTGGATCTAACTATGGCTACACCTTC.

The chain couples TRBV15 to TRBJ2-7; D is possibly TRBD2 (6 bases). CDR1 and CDR2 (germline): LNHNV, YYDKDF (reference sequence). There are 15 residues in the CDR3. Trimming took off 0 bases at V and 4 bases at J, with 13 bases between the two ends. CDR3 loop: CATSRDPGRRYEQYF. Written as DNA, the CDR3 is TGTGCCACCAGCAGAGATCCCGGGAGAAGGTACGAGCAGTACTTC.

CDR3 sequence: CASSWTGSGNTIYF. The CDR3 bases are TGTGCCAGCAGTTGGACAGGCTCTGGAAACACCATATATTTT. The chain carries TRBV28 and TRBJ1-3; 7 bases are shared with TRBD1. From germline, CDR1 is MDHEN and CDR2 SYDVKM. The CDR3 spans 14 residues. J gave up 0 bases and V 4 bases, and 0 bases lay outside the gene matches.

The chain uses TRBV2 and TRBJ2-7; D might be TRBD2 (6 bases). CDR1 is SNHLY and CDR2 is FYNNEI in the germline V gene. V was shortened by 4 bases and J by 3 bases, with 7 bases between the two germline ends. The CDR3 spans 12 residues. The CDR3 nucleotides read TGTGCCAGCAGTGCGGGACTCTACGAGCAGTACTTC. It specifies CASSAGLYEQYF.

The chain has TRBV5-1 and TRBJ2-7, with TRBD1 matching over 10 bases. With 4 bases clipped from V and 4 bases from J, the junction kept 8 bases outside the gene matches. Germline V lookup: CDR1 SGHRS, CDR2 YFSETQ. This CDR3 has 15 residues. The CDR3 DNA reads as TGCGCCAGCAGCACCGGACCGGGACAGGGGTACGAGCAGTACTTC. Translated: CASSTGPGQGYEQYF. The whole variable domain, filled in from reference TRBV5-1 and TRBJ2-7, reads KAGVTQTPRYLIKTRGQQVTLSCSPISGHRSVSWYQQTPGQGLQFLFEYFSETQRNKGNFPGRFSGRQFSNSRSEMNVSTLELGDSALYLCASSTGPGQGYEQYFGPGTRLTVT.

The chain recombines TRBV4-3 with TRBJ2-1, with TRBD2 matching 9 bases. The CDR3 is 17 residues long. Trimming took 1 base from V and 13 from J; bases not matched to a gene: 17. Germline-derived CDR1 and CDR2 are LGHNA and YSLEER. In DNA form, the CDR3 reads TGCGCCAGCAGCCAAGGTCAGTCTAGCGGGAAGTTCGGTTATCAGTTCTTC. Translating gives CASSQGQSSGKFGYQFF.

CDR3 in amino acids: CAWSVRGQLRYGYTF. The CDR3 DNA follows: TGTGCCTGGAGTGTACGAGGACAGCTACGTTATGGCTACACCTTC. The gene calls are TRBV30 and TRBJ1-2; weak D call: TRBD1 (6 bases). Germline lookup yields CDR1 GTSNPN and CDR2 SVGIG (reference sequence). The ends were cut back, 0 bases at V and 5 bases at J, with 16 bases in the middle. The CDR3 length is 15 residues.

The chain is built from TRBV27 and TRBJ2-3; 12 bases match TRBD1. The V and J ends lost 5 bases and 2 bases, in that order; junction bases with no gene match: 8. Germline loops: CDR1 MNHEY, CDR2 SMNVEV (reference sequence). The CDR3 is 17 amino acids. CDR3 sequence (DNA): TGTGCCAGCAGTGTATTACCGGGACAGGGGGCCACAGATACGCAGTATTTT. It is translated as CASSVLPGQGATDTQYF.

The gene calls are TRBV4-3 and TRBJ2-3, with TRBD2 identical over 12 bases. The V gene's germline CDR1 is LGHNA and CDR2 YSLEER. With V trimmed by 4 bases and J by 4 bases, 3 bases remained unmatched. The CDR3 loop spans 15 amino acids. For the CDR3, the DNA is TGCGCCAGCAGCCCCCTAGCGGGAGGGGCAGATACGCAGTATTTT. Amino acids: CASSPLAGGADTQYF.

The chain employs TRBV6-5 and TRBJ1-2; tentative D call: TRBD1 (5 bases). With 2 bases removed from V and 7 bases from J, the gap between germline ends came to 11 bases. The length of the CDR3 is 13 residues. The germline CDR1 and CDR2 sequences are MNHEY and SVGAGI. The CDR3, as DNA: TGTGCCAGCAGTTACGGGGGACTTTTTGGCTACACCTTC. It encodes CASSYGGLFGYTF.

This rearrangement joins TRBV27 to TRBJ2-7; weak D call: TRBD2 (5 bases). The V gene lost 0 bases and the J gene lost 3 bases, with 9 bases spanning the gap. The germline CDR1 and CDR2 sequences are MNHEY and SMNVEV (reference sequence). The CDR3 contains 14 residues. The CDR3 coding sequence is TGTGCCAGCAGTTTATCGATTGGAGGCTACGAGCAGTACTTC. The encoded protein is CASSLSIGGYEQYF.

V usage is TRBV10-2 and J usage is TRBJ2-6, with a weak D call TRBD2 (6 bases). The length of the CDR3 is 21 residues. The ends were cut back, 10 bases at V and 4 bases at J, with 35 bases in the middle. Germline-derived CDR1 and CDR2 are WSHSY and SAAADI. CDR3 DNA sequence: TGCGCCACCAGAAAAGAGAGGAGGGAGATAGGTCTCACGGGCGGGGCCAACGTCCTGACTTTC. Protein product: CATRKERREIGLTGGANVLTF.

This chain uses TRBV6-1 with TRBJ2-7, with D possibly TRBD1 on 6 matching bases. The length of the CDR3 is 12 residues. From germline, CDR1 is MNHNS and CDR2 SASEGT. Trimming cost V 6 bases and J 6 bases, with 12 bases left between them. The CDR3 DNA reads TGTGCCAGCAGCAAGATGACAGGCGAGCAGTACTTC. This codes for CASSKMTGEQYF.

This chain links TRBV11-3 with TRBJ2-3; weak D call: TRBD2 (9 bases). In germline, CDR1 is SGHNT, CDR2 YENEEA. The CDR3 is made up of 19 amino acids. Trimming removed 4 bases from V and 2 bases from J, with 25 bases in between. The CDR3 region is CASSSSRGLAGSPTDTQYF. The CDR3 DNA follows: TGTGCCAGCAGCTCATCCAGGGGGCTAGCGGGGAGTCCCACAGATACGCAGTATTTT.

This clone came up once. This chain joins TRBV27 and TRBJ2-7; possible D gene TRBD1, 8 bases. The CDR3 runs to 14 residues. Germline V gene data show CDR1 as MNHEY and CDR2 as SMNVEV (reference sequence). Trimming shortened V by 5 bases and J by 6 bases, and 17 bases separated the two germline ends. CDR3: CASSLTGGGGEQYF. The DNA for the CDR3 is TGTGCCAGCAGTCTAACAGGGGGAGGGGGCGAGCAGTACTTC.

This chain links TRBV10-1 with TRBJ1-2; possibly TRBD1 for D (5 bases). V was clipped by 6 bases and J by 5 bases, with 13 bases between them. The CDR3 runs to 13 residues. Per the germline V gene, CDR1 is WNHNN and CDR2 is SYGVQD (reference sequence). CDR3 bases: TGCGCCAGCAGCCTCGGGGGACGGTATGGCTACACCTTC. Translation: CASSLGGRYGYTF.

This sequence joins TRBV29-1 and TRBJ2-2, with D uncertain. CDR3 size: 13 residues. Deletions cut 0 bases from V and 3 bases from J, with 5 bases between. The V gene's germline CDR1 is SQVTM and CDR2 ANQGSEA. The DNA of the CDR3 is TGCAGCGTTGAAGAGCCAGACACCGGGGAGCTGTTTTTT. This codes for CSVEEPDTGELFF.

The rearrangement links TRBV5-8 to TRBJ2-1; the match to TRBD1 covers 8 bases. The CDR3 consists of 14 residues. The germline CDR1 and CDR2 sequences are SGHTS and YDEGEE. Trimming cost V 4 bases and J 5 bases; bases outside gene matches: 5. The CDR3 DNA follows: TGTGCCAGCAGCCCGGGACAGGTCCACAATGAGCAGTTCTTC. Its translation is CASSPGQVHNEQFF. The full variable domain, completed using reference TRBV5-8 and TRBJ2-1, is EAGVTQSPTHLIKTRGQQATLRCSPISGHTSVYWYQQALGLGLQFLLWYDEGEERNRGNFPPRFSGRQFPNYSSELNVNALELEDSALYLCASSPGQVHNEQFFGPGTRLTVL.

This clone was detected a few times. The chain links TRBV15 to TRBJ1-5; weak D call: TRBD1 (5 bases). The germline gives CDR1 LNHNV, CDR2 YYDKDF (reference sequence). This CDR3 comprises 15 residues. Trimming pared 4 bases from V and 4 bases from J, leaving 14 bases between. CDR3 in DNA: TGTGCCACCAGCAACTCCGAAGGGGCGAATCAGCCCCAGCATTTT. Translating gives CATSNSEGANQPQHF.

The chain combines TRBV25-1 with TRBJ1-2; TRBD1 is a possible D gene (6 bases). The CDR3 spans 11 residues. The germline V and J ends were trimmed by 8 bases and 5 bases, with 9 bases remaining between them. Germline V gives CDR1 MGHDK, CDR2 SYGVNS. The CDR3 is CASQGHYGYTF. Written as DNA, the CDR3 is TGTGCCAGCCAGGGACATTATGGCTACACCTTC.

In its sample, this clone was seen a few times. The chain links TRBV9 to TRBJ1-4, with D maybe TRBD1 (5 bases). The CDR3 is 14 residues long. V was shortened by 3 bases and J by 5 bases, with 11 bases between the two germline ends. Germline-derived CDR1 and CDR2 are SGDLS and YYNGEE. This CDR3 reads CASSARDGNEKLFF. The CDR3 DNA follows: TGTGCCAGCAGCGCCCGGGACGGCAATGAAAAACTGTTTTTT.

This chain links TRBV9 with TRBJ1-5, with a possible D match to TRBD1 (5 bases). This CDR3 region has 14 residues. V was pared by 4 bases and J by 7 bases, with 15 bases between. Germline CDR1 SGDLS, CDR2 YYNGEE. CDR3 protein: CASSPDGGSQPQHF. In DNA, the CDR3 is TGTGCCAGCAGCCCCGATGGGGGGAGCCAGCCCCAGCATTTT.

The chain links TRBV7-8 to TRBJ2-7; TRBD2 matches at 10 bases. Germline values: CDR1 SGHVS, CDR2 FQNEAQ. V lost 5 bases to trimming and J lost 2 bases; unmatched junction nucleotides: 6. CDR3 length equals 15 residues. CDR3 sequence: CASSITGTSAYEQYF. CDR3 sequence (DNA): TGTGCCAGCAGCATCACCGGGACTAGCGCCTACGAGCAGTACTTC.

This clone appeared once. The chain joins TRBV29-1 to TRBJ2-3, with TRBD1 identical over 9 bases. Germline-derived CDR1 and CDR2 are SQVTM and ANQGSEA. This CDR3 is 15 amino acids long. V shed 6 bases, J shed 4 bases, and the junction held 11 bases outside the gene matches. The CDR3 loop is CSVDHRGRFSDTQYF. In nucleotides, the CDR3 is TGCAGCGTCGATCACAGGGGGCGCTTTTCAGATACGCAGTATTTT.

The chain couples TRBV7-9 to TRBJ2-1, with 7 positions matching TRBD2. The V gene's germline CDR1 is SEHNR and CDR2 FQNEAQ (reference sequence). V shed 6 bases, J shed 4 bases, and the junction held 12 bases outside the gene matches. The CDR3 is 16 amino acids. CDR3 DNA sequence: TGTGCCAGCAGTTCCCGACGGGCTAGCGGATACAATGAGCAGTTCTTC. Its translation is CASSSRRASGYNEQFF.

The rearrangement links TRBV10-3 to TRBJ2-2; TRBD2 is a possible D gene (5 bases). The CDR3 has 15 amino acids. Looked up from germline, CDR1 is ENHRY and CDR2 is SYGVKD. V was cut by 4 bases and J by 0 bases, with 9 bases left in between. CDR3 loop: CAISASPTNTGELFF. CDR3 nucleotide sequence: TGTGCCATCAGTGCTAGCCCTACGAACACCGGGGAGCTGTTTTTT.

The chain carries TRBV7-9 and TRBJ2-1; 8 bases fit TRBD2. Germline trimming cut 5 bases from V and 3 bases from J; bases unmatched to any gene: 6. CDR3 size: 15 residues. In germline, CDR1 is SEHNR, CDR2 FQNEAQ (reference sequence). Here the CDR3 DNA reads TGTGCCAGCAGCCCGCTAGCGGGTTTCTACAATGAGCAGTTCTTC. Translated: CASSPLAGFYNEQFF.

This clone is a singleton in its sample. The chain has TRBV7-9 and TRBJ1-2, with a tentative D call TRBD1 (6 bases). Germline-derived CDR1 and CDR2 are SEHNR and FQNEAQ (reference sequence). The CDR3 sequence is 13 residues long. V was trimmed by 8 bases and J by 6 bases, leaving 16 bases between them. For the CDR3, the DNA is TGTGCCAGCTTCTGGGGCAGGGGAAATGGCTACACCTTC. Protein product: CASFWGRGNGYTF.